This note documents a single T cell receptor (beta chain) sequence. What it recognizes is unknown. Molecular barcoding with unique molecular identifiers was used for the TCRbeta library. TCRdb analysed the PCR reads with MiXCR anew, one entry per CDR3 protein. The table shows some 110,000 distinct CDR3 sequences, with approximately 10% occurring only once. The source of the sample is a study of T-cell reconstitution after alpha-beta-depleted transplantation in children. Study-level findings and limits: T cells produced anew were the main source of T-cell counts and diversity one year after transplant.

The sequence derives from a boy younger than 10 with acute lymphoblastic leukemia, due to receive a stem cell transplant. The sequencing here drew on PBMCs, taken before TCRalphabeta/CD19-depleted stem cell transplant.

CDR3 coding DNA: TGTGCCAGCAGTGTACGAGAGAGTGCCCAATCCTTCTACGAGCAGTACTTC. Protein product: CASSVRESAQSFYEQYF. The rearrangement joins TRBV2 to TRBJ2-7; D gene uncertain. The ends were cut back, 4 bases at V and 3 bases at J, with 22 bases in the middle. CDR3 length equals 17 residues. CDR1 is SNHLY and CDR2 is FYNNEI in the germline V gene.